Described below is a single TCR beta chain sequence and its context. Its antigen is currently unknown. A J-beta primer mix and a sample-barcoded 5' primer were used in a second PCR of roughly 6 to 11 cycles. TCRdb redid the calling of the 5' RACE reads with MiXCR, one entry per CDR3 protein. The profile shows about 1.6 million distinct CDR3 sequences, roughly 30% of them singletons. This record belongs to a study of blood T cells in healthy people across ages. Whole-study findings and limits: Per million T cells, TCR beta diversity dropped roughly linearly as age increased.

Each donor supplied about 9.6 milliliters of peripheral blood. V gave up 1 base and J gave up 9 bases, with 22 bases separating them. Germline V gives CDR1 MGHRA, CDR2 YSYEKL. This CDR3 comprises 17 residues. The chain has TRBV4-1 and TRBJ1-5; the D gene is possibly TRBD1 (6 bases). The receptor's source is a woman aged 25 to 39 in good health. The sample taken for sequencing was blood. The CDR3 region has the DNA TGCGCCAGCAGCCAAGCCCACCTGCAAGACAGGCCACGGCCCCAGCATTTT. Amino acids: CASSQAHLQDRPRPQHF.